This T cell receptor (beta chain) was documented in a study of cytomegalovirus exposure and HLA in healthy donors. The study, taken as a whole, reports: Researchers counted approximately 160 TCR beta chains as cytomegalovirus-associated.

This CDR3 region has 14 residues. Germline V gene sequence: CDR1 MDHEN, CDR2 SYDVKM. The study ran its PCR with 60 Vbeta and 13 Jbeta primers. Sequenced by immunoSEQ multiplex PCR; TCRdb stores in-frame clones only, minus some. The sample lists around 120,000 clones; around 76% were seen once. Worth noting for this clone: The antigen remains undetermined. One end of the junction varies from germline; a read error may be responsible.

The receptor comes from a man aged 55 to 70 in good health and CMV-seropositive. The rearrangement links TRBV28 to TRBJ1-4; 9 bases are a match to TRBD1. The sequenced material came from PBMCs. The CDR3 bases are TGTGCCAGCAGTCCGGGACAGGGCCCTGAAAAACTGTCTTTT. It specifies CASSPGQGPEKLSF.